The clone carrying this T cell receptor (beta chain) was counted a single time. Its cognate antigen is unknown. This sample is drawn from a study of post-analysis software for immune sequencing data. About the study: Recorded subtypes: relapsing-remitting, secondary progressive, progressive-relapsing; some patients unannotated. Study-level findings and limits: Patients carried roughly 5 TRBV segments more frequently than controls did, and TRBV5-6, TRBV5-1 and TRBV20-1 were among them.

TCR beta cDNA libraries included unique molecular identifiers. MiXCR, run by TCRdb on the PCR reads, gives a single entry per CDR3 protein. This sample has about 380,000 distinct CDR3 sequences; less than 40% occur once, and the top ten carry 13%. Germline V CDR1 and CDR2: DFQATT, SNEGSKA (reference sequence). CDR3 length equals 12 residues. This TCR derives from a girl aged 10-17 years with multiple sclerosis. The chain carries TRBV20-1 and TRBJ1-2; D unresolved. Sequences were obtained from blood. The CDR3 DNA reads TGCAGGGGAGCGCCCAGCGACTATGGCTACACCTTC. Its translation is CRGAPSDYGYTF.